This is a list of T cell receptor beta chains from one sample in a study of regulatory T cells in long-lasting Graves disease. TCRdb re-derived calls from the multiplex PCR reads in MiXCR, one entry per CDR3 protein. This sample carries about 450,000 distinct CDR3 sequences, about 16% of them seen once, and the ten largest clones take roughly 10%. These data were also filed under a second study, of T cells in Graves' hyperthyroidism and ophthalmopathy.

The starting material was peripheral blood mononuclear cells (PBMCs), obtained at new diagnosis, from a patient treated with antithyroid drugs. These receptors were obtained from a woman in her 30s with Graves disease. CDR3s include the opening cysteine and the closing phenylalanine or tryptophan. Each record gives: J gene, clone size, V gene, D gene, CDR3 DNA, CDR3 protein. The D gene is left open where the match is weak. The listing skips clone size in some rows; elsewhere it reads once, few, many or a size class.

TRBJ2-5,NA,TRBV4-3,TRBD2,TGCGCCAGCAGCCAAGCGAAGACTAGCGGGGAGACCCAGTACTTC,CASSQAKTSGETQYF
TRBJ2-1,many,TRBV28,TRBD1,TGTGCCAGCAGTTTAGGTGGCGGGACAGGGCAGTTCTTC,CASSLGGGTGQFF
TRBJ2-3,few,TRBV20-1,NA,TGCAGTGCTAGAACCGGGGATACGCAGTATTTT,CSARTGDTQYF
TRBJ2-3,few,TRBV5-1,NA,TGCGCCAGCAGCCAACCTTTGGGACACGATACGCAGTATTTT,CASSQPLGHDTQYF
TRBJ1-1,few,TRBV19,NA,TGTGCCAGTAGGAGGGCAGTCCTTGCGAGGACTGAAGCTTTCTTT,CASRRAVLARTEAFF
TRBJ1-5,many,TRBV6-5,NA,TGTGCCAGCAGTTTCCAGGGAGACTTCACTCAGCCCCAGCATTTT,CASSFQGDFTQPQHF
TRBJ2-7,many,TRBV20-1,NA,TGCAGTGCTAGAGATCTCTACGGGGGACAGACTATCTACGAGCAGTACTTC,CSARDLYGGQTIYEQYF
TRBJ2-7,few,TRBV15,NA,TGTGCCACCAGCAGTTCTGGGTACGAGCAGTACTTC,CATSSSGYEQYF
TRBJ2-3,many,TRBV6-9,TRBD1,TGTGCCAGCAGTTGGACAGGCCCCGAGGTTACGCAGTATTTT,CASSWTGPEVTQYF
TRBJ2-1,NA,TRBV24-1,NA,TGTGCCACCAGTCAGGGAACCCATGAGCAGTTCTTC,CATSQGTHEQFF
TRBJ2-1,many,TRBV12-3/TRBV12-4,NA,TGTGCCAGCCTCGGACCCACTCAGGATGAGCAGTTCTTC,CASLGPTQDEQFF
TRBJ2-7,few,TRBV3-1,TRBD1,TGTGCCAGCAGCCAAGAGACCGGGACAGGGCATTCCTACGAGCAGTACTTC,CASSQETGTGHSYEQYF
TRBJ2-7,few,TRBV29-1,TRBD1,TGCAGCGTTGGCTTCCGTCGGACAGGGGAGCAGTACTTC,CSVGFRRTGEQYF
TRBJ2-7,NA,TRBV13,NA,TGTGCCAGCAGCTTAGGCCGGGCGGGTGGGAGAGAGCAGTACTTC,CASSLGRAGGREQYF
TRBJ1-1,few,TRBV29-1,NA,TGCAGCGTCCAATCTGGACAGAACACTGAAGCTTTCTTT,CSVQSGQNTEAFF
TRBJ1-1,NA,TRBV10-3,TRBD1,TGTGCCATCAGTGATCAGGGGGGTCCTCGAGCTTTCTTT,CAISDQGGPRAFF
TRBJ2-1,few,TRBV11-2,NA,TGTGCCAGCAGCCCGACTAGTTTCTCCTACAATGAGCAGTTCTTC,CASSPTSFSYNEQFF
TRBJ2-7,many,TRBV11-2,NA,TGTGCCAGCAGCTTGAGGATGGAATACGAGCAGTACTTC,CASSLRMEYEQYF
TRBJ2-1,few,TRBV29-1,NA,TGCAGCGTTTCCCTCCTGGACCGCACCCATTGGGGAGAGCAGTTCTTC,CSVSLLDRTHWGEQFF
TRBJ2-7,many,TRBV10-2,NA,TGCGCCAGCAGTGAGTGGCTAGCGCGCTCCTACGAGCAGTACTTC,CASSEWLARSYEQYF
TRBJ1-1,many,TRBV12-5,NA,TGTGCTAGTGGTTTGTGGGGCACTGAAGCTTTCTTT,CASGLWGTEAFF
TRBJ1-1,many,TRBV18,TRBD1,TGTGCCAGCTCACCCCGGGACAGGGGGTTGAACACTGAAGCTTTCTTT,CASSPRDRGLNTEAFF
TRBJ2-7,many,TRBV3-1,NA,TGTGCCAGCAGCCACGACAACTACGAGCAGTACTTC,CASSHDNYEQYF
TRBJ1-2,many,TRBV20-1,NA,TGCAGTGCTAGAGATCAAGGCAGGGTCATCTATGGCTACACCTTC,CSARDQGRVIYGYTF
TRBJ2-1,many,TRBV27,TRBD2,TGTGCCAGCATTAATGGACTAGTTTCGAATGAGCAGTTCTTC,CASINGLVSNEQFF
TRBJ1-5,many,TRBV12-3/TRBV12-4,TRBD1,TGTGCCAGCAGGGGGACAGGGGCCCAGGGGGCCCAGCATTTT,CASRGTGAQGAQHF
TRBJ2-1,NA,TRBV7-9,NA,TGTGCCAGCAGTCCCCGGGGGTCATATTACAATGAGCAGTTCTTC,CASSPRGSYYNEQFF